These T cell receptor beta chains were read from a single sample in a study of human T cells and chemical hapten exposure. TCRdb reanalysed the RACE reads using MiXCR and keeps one entry per CDR3 protein. This table holds 300,000 to 450,000 distinct CDR3 sequences, 5% to 6.5% found once. This material consisted of whole blood, taken in connection with sensitization to the hapten diphenylcyclopropenone (DPC). The receptor set was obtained from a woman between 18 and 29 years old with alopecia areata. Some clones in this sample may be carry-over from other donors' samples. The conserved cysteine and the conserved F or W are not part of the CDR3 here.

cdr3_aa: ATSDRTGTDEQF; j_call: TRBJ2-1; v_call: TRBV24-1
cdr3_aa: ASSSPRGQGPTNGYT; j_call: TRBJ1-2; v_call: TRBV7-2
cdr3_aa: ASSLLGAANYGYT; j_call: TRBJ1-2; v_call: TRBV7-2
cdr3_aa: SAPAGTGDYNEQF; j_call: TRBJ2-1; v_call: TRBV20-1
cdr3_aa: SVGPKDSNQPQH; j_call: TRBJ1-5; v_call: TRBV29-1
cdr3_aa: ASTERPSGWTDTQY; j_call: TRBJ2-3; v_call: TRBV27
cdr3_aa: ASSIWTANYGYT; j_call: TRBJ1-2; v_call: TRBV7-2
cdr3_aa: ASSSTSIGTQY; j_call: TRBJ2-5; v_call: TRBV7-3
cdr3_aa: ASSSGARGGGQPQH; j_call: TRBJ1-5; v_call: TRBV28
cdr3_aa: SAYQYSGGLGEQY; j_call: TRBJ2-7; v_call: TRBV20-1
cdr3_aa: SARAGLGPYNSPLH; j_call: TRBJ1-6; v_call: TRBV20-1
cdr3_aa: ASSQDRYGDMNTEAF; j_call: TRBJ1-1; v_call: TRBV4-3
cdr3_aa: ASRSGGLAGGGELF; j_call: TRBJ2-2; v_call: TRBV6-2/TRBV6-3
cdr3_aa: ASSQEPGGYEQY; j_call: TRBJ2-7; v_call: TRBV4-1
cdr3_aa: ASSSTGASF; j_call: TRBJ1-1; v_call: TRBV7-9
cdr3_aa: AISAGQGAFYGYT; j_call: TRBJ1-2; v_call: TRBV10-3
cdr3_aa: ASSLGLHPSQETQY; j_call: TRBJ2-5; v_call: TRBV13
cdr3_aa: ASSLLAKLF; j_call: TRBJ1-4; v_call: TRBV12-3/TRBV12-4
cdr3_aa: ASSTRGNQPQH; j_call: TRBJ1-5; v_call: TRBV7-2
cdr3_aa: ANAPQGSNQPQH; j_call: TRBJ1-5; v_call: TRBV6-6
cdr3_aa: ASSPSRQDYGYT; j_call: TRBJ1-2; v_call: TRBV5-1
cdr3_aa: SVLTGFPSYEQY; j_call: TRBJ2-7; v_call: TRBV29-1